The text below deals with one TCR beta chain. What it binds is unknown. Germline and junction disagree at one end, which may indicate a read error. The CDR3 sequence is 11 residues long. Per germline, CDR1 DFQATT and CDR2 SNEGSKA (reference sequence). This specimen belongs to a study of cytomegalovirus exposure and HLA in healthy donors. Findings and caveats of the study: Researchers reported that a few CMV-associated chains were confirmed in vitro as CMV antigen-specific. Associated with cytomegalovirus, according to the listing, were some 150 TCR beta chains. Most TCR sequences proved rare, with some public TCRs found in many donors.

The donors were part of the validation cohort, which consisted of under 150 subjects and was separate from the first cohort of several hundred subjects. Some clones are missing from TCRdb's copy, which holds only in-frame ones; the method was immunoSEQ multiplex PCR. Here the sample spans more than 65,000 clones, about 96% being singletons. The sample consisted of PBMCs. The V and J genes are TRBV20-1 and TRBJ2-5; D perhaps matches TRBD2 (6 bases). The receptor was derived from a woman aged 18 to 35 in good health and CMV-seronegative. The CDR3 nucleotides are TGCAGTGCTAGAAACGCCGGGACTTGGAACTTC. Translating gives CSARNAGTWNF.